The 15 T cell receptor beta chains presented below share a single source sample, sequenced in a study of beta chain features in type 1 diabetes. As every portion of the isolated RNA was reverse transcribed, the sequencing read expressed TCRB transcripts. Some clones are missing from TCRdb's copy, which holds only in-frame ones; the method was immunoSEQ multiplex PCR. The sample lists more than 550,000 clones; about an eighth were seen once. Overall study findings and caveats: The study found moderately but significantly shorter TCRB CDR3s in all four CD4+ subsets of Type 1 diabetes patients.

Their cognate antigens are unknown. The specimen was naive CD4+ T cells from blood. The receptors shown here come from a man between 18 and 35 years old with type 1 diabetes.

The J gene is TRBJ2-7, the V gene TRBV20-1; no clear D. The V end lost 3 bases, the J end lost 7 bases, and 10 bases lay between the germline ends. CDR3 length: 11 amino acids. Germline V gene lookup returns CDR1 DFQATT and CDR2 SNEGSKA (reference sequence). The chain's CDR3 is CSASWVREQYF. In DNA form, the CDR3 reads TGCAGTGCTAGCTGGGTGCGGGAGCAGTACTTC.

V is TRBV28 and J is TRBJ2-7, with D perhaps being TRBD1 or TRBD2 (5 bases each). The V end was cut by 10 bases, the J end by 3 bases, with 13 bases between. The CDR3 runs to 12 residues. Per germline, CDR1 MDHEN and CDR2 SYDVKM. The CDR3 here is CATGTTLYEQYF. DNA for the CDR3: TGTGCCACCGGGACGACACTCTACGAGCAGTACTTC.

The chain uses TRBV5-1 and TRBJ2-3; D might be TRBD1 or TRBD2, each matching 5 bases. V lost 5 bases and J lost 4, with 17 bases in between. From germline, CDR1 is SGHRS and CDR2 YFSETQ. The CDR3 covers 15 residues. Written as DNA, the CDR3 is TGCGCCAGCAGTTTGTGGGACCTAAGCGCAGATACGCAGTATTTT. Translating it yields CASSLWDLSADTQYF.

This clone was detected a few times. The chain recombines TRBV25-1 with TRBJ2-5, with a possible D match to TRBD1 (6 bases). The germline V and J ends were trimmed by 2 bases and 1 base, with 11 bases remaining between them. From germline, CDR1 is MGHDK and CDR2 SYGVNS. The CDR3 has 15 amino acids. CDR3 protein: CASSEARGSQETQYF. The CDR3 nucleotides are TGTGCCAGCAGTGAAGCCAGGGGATCCCAAGAGACCCAGTACTTC.

CDR3 bases: TGTGCCAGTAGTACCCGACAGGTTCCCTCCTACGAGCAGTACTTC. As protein: CASSTRQVPSYEQYF. V gene TRBV19 combines with J gene TRBJ2-7; D perhaps matches TRBD1 (6 bases). The CDR3 length is 15 residues. Trimming pared 4 bases from V and 0 bases from J, leaving 13 bases between. The V gene's germline CDR1 is LNHDA and CDR2 SQIVND (reference sequence).

This clone has more than one count but fewer than ten. V is TRBV10-3 and J is TRBJ1-1; TRBD1 is a possible D gene (6 bases). Looked up from germline, CDR1 is ENHRY and CDR2 is SYGVKD. This CDR3 contains 14 residues. Trimming removed 9 bases at V and 4 bases at J, with 18 bases between. As DNA, the CDR3 is TGTGCCATGGGTGGCAGGGGCGCGGGCACTGAAGCTTTCTTT. Translation: CAMGGRGAGTEAFF.

This clone appeared a few times. V gene TRBV18 combines with J gene TRBJ1-5; weak D call: TRBD1 (5 bases). The germline gives CDR1 KGHSH, CDR2 LQKENI. V lost 1 base to trimming and J lost 3 bases, with 19 bases between them. The length of the CDR3 is 18 residues. The CDR3 coding sequence is TGTGCCAGCTCACCACGTGCGGGGACCGGAACAGTCAATCAGCCCCAGCATTTT. As protein: CASSPRAGTGTVNQPQHF.

The V and J genes are TRBV18 and TRBJ2-1; D unclear. V lost 6 bases and J lost 1, with 16 bases in between. This CDR3 spans 16 amino acids. The germline V gene has CDR1 KGHSH and CDR2 LQKENI. The CDR3 loop is CASSPLKVASYNEQFF. The CDR3 region has the DNA TGTGCCAGCTCCCCGTTGAAGGTCGCGTCCTACAATGAGCAGTTCTTC.

The V and J genes are TRBV7-9 and TRBJ2-3; either TRBD1 or TRBD2 may supply D (5 bases each). The V end was cut by 8 bases, the J end by 5 bases, with 17 bases between. Germline V gene data show CDR1 as SEHNR and CDR2 as FQNEAQ (reference sequence). This CDR3 is built from 14 residues. The CDR3: CASRQWDLQDTQYF. CDR3 coding DNA: TGTGCCAGCCGCCAATGGGACCTGCAAGATACGCAGTATTTT.

This rearrangement joins TRBV6-1 to TRBJ2-5; a weak D match, TRBD2 (5 bases). With 0 bases removed from V and 7 bases from J, the gap between germline ends came to 21 bases. The CDR3 extends over 17 amino acids. Looked up from germline, CDR1 is MNHNS and CDR2 is SASEGT. In DNA form, the CDR3 reads TGTGCCAGCAGTGAAGCGCTGTTGGGCGGGTCCCCATGGACCCAGTACTTC. Encoded protein: CASSEALLGGSPWTQYF.

The chain couples TRBV9 to TRBJ1-5; D gene ambiguous. Trimming cost V 7 bases and J 4 bases, with 12 bases left between them. CDR1 and CDR2 from the germline V gene are SGDLS and YYNGEE. This CDR3 has 13 amino acids. DNA of the CDR3: TGTGCCAGCGCCCCCAGGCCGAATCAGCCCCAGCATTTT. Translation: CASAPRPNQPQHF.

The CDR3 loop reads CASSRRGADTQYF. Here the CDR3 DNA reads TGTGCCAGCAGCCGCAGGGGGGCAGATACGCAGTATTTT. The chain couples TRBV11-3 to TRBJ2-3; TRBD1 might be the D (7 bases). The CDR3 is 13 residues long. Germline CDR1 SGHNT, CDR2 YENEEA. The V and J ends lost 5 bases and 4 bases respectively, with 10 bases between them.

The chain links TRBV7-9 to TRBJ1-1; no reliable D call. V lost 5 bases and J 5 bases, leaving 15 bases between the germline ends. Germline assignment: CDR1 SEHNR and CDR2 FQNEAQ (reference sequence). The CDR3 extends over 14 amino acids. This CDR3 reads CASSPIARRTEAFF. As DNA, the CDR3 is TGTGCCAGCAGCCCGATAGCGCGAAGGACTGAAGCTTTCTTT.

This clone was seen a handful of times. The CDR3 protein is CSVSQGAEAFF. The CDR3 nucleotides are TGCAGCGTGTCACAGGGGGCTGAAGCTTTCTTT. The chain recombines TRBV29-1 with TRBJ1-1; 8 bases map to TRBD1. Trimming at V came to 6 bases and at J to 6 bases, leaving 3 bases not matched to a gene. The V gene's germline CDR1 is SQVTM and CDR2 ANQGSEA. The CDR3 sequence is 11 residues long.

V usage is TRBV5-1 and J usage is TRBJ2-7, with 10 nucleotides matching TRBD1. This CDR3 is 15 amino acids long. The V gene's germline CDR1 is SGHRS and CDR2 YFSETQ. V trimming: 4 bases; J trimming: 1 base; junction bases outside the gene matches: 5. CDR3 sequence: CASSDRDRGSYEQYF. DNA of the CDR3: TGCGCCAGCAGCGACCGGGACAGGGGATCCTACGAGCAGTACTTC. The complete variable domain, with remaining parts taken from reference TRBV5-1 and TRBJ2-7, reads KAGVTQTPRYLIKTRGQQVTLSCSPISGHRSVSWYQQTPGQGLQFLFEYFSETQRNKGNFPGRFSGRQFSNSRSEMNVSTLELGDSALYLCASSDRDRGSYEQYFGPGTRLTVT.